One and the same sample provided the 15 T cell receptor beta chains below, sequenced in a study of blood T cell repertoires in COVID-19. Some clones are missing from TCRdb's copy, which holds only in-frame ones; the method was immunoSEQ multiplex PCR. The table has 250,000 to 350,000 clones, around 84% seen once. The sample taken for sequencing was peripheral blood. These receptor sequences come from a human donor with COVID-19, enrolled during active disease. The donor label of this sample is uncertain.

The chain combines TRBV3-1 (or the pseudogene TRBV3-2) with TRBJ1-2, with 7 bases identical to TRBD1. The CDR3 spans 16 residues. The germline CDR1 and CDR2 sequences are LGHDT and YNNKEL (reference sequence). V trimming: 2 bases; J trimming: 2 bases; junction bases outside the gene matches: 8. CDR3 DNA: TGTGCCAGCAGCCAAAGAACACAGGGGATGAACTATGGCTACACCTTC. Translation gives CASSQRTQGMNYGYTF.

The J gene is TRBJ2-7, the V gene TRBV3-1 (or the pseudogene TRBV3-2); TRBD1 is a possible D gene (5 bases). V was pared by 5 bases and J by 2 bases, with 16 bases between. The CDR3 extends over 15 amino acids. Germline V gene sequence: CDR1 LGHDT, CDR2 YNNKEL (reference sequence). The CDR3 loop reads CASSSPGRVTYEQYF. The CDR3 DNA reads TGTGCCAGCAGCTCACCAGGCAGGGTTACCTACGAGCAGTACTTC.

Here the CDR3 reads CASSRTVADQPQHF. CDR3 DNA: TGTGCCAGCAGCAGGACAGTCGCCGACCAGCCCCAGCATTTT. The chain employs TRBV28 and TRBJ1-5, with D tentatively TRBD1 (6 bases). Trimming pared 6 bases from V and 7 bases from J, leaving 16 bases between. Germline-derived CDR1 and CDR2 are MDHEN and SYDVKM. The CDR3 extends over 14 amino acids.

The genes are TRBV27 and TRBJ1-5; D unresolved. The CDR3 has 12 amino acids. Germline CDR1 reads MNHEY; CDR2 reads SMNVEV (reference sequence). V was clipped by 5 bases and J by 4 bases, with 6 bases between them. Written as DNA, the CDR3 is TGTGCCAGCAGTGGCAGAAATCAGCCCCAGCATTTT. This encodes CASSGRNQPQHF.

The J gene is TRBJ2-1, the V gene TRBV19; TRBD1 agrees at 7 bases. CDR3 length equals 15 residues. The trim removed 5 bases at V and 6 bases at J, leaving 10 bases unmatched. The germline V gene encodes CDR1 LNHDA and CDR2 SQIVND (reference sequence). The CDR3 spells CASSRDRERSNEQFF. For the CDR3, the DNA is TGTGCCAGTAGTCGCGACAGGGAGAGAAGCAATGAGCAGTTCTTC.

V and J are TRBV5-1 and TRBJ1-3; the D is unclear. Germline CDR1 SGHRS, CDR2 YFSETQ. V gave up 0 bases and J gave up 11 bases, with 15 bases separating them. The CDR3 covers 14 residues. CDR3 amino acids: CASSLDKEETPIYF. As DNA, the CDR3 is TGCGCCAGCAGCTTGGACAAGGAGGAAACACCCATATATTTT.

This sequence joins TRBV10-1 and TRBJ2-7; D may be TRBD1 (5 bases). Germline CDR1 is WNHNN and CDR2 is SYGVQD (reference sequence). The length of the CDR3 is 13 residues. Deletions cut 3 bases from V and 0 bases from J, with 6 bases between. The CDR3 protein is CASSEQASYEQYF. The DNA of the CDR3 is TGCGCCAGCAGTGAACAGGCCTCCTACGAGCAGTACTTC.

This chain links TRBV29-1 with TRBJ1-4; 7 bases map to TRBD1. With V trimmed by 4 bases and J by 7 bases, 9 bases remained unmatched. This CDR3 spans 14 amino acids. Germline CDR1 and CDR2: SQVTM and ANQGSEA. CDR3 sequence reads: CSVGQGGRGEKLFF. The CDR3 nucleotides are TGCAGCGTTGGACAGGGAGGTAGGGGTGAAAAACTGTTTTTT.

J is TRBJ2-7 and V is TRBV10-3, with D perhaps matching TRBD2 (5 bases). V was cut by 6 bases and J by 3 bases, with 15 bases left in between. This CDR3 is built from 14 residues. Germline V gene data show CDR1 as ENHRY and CDR2 as SYGVKD. The CDR3 DNA is TGTGCCATCAGGGACTCTCGGGAACTCTACGAGCAGTACTTC. Protein sequence: CAIRDSRELYEQYF.

The table lists this clone with a few counts. The genes are TRBV7-9 and TRBJ1-1, with D hard to call. The CDR3 extends over 13 amino acids. Deletions cut 3 bases from V and 2 bases from J, with 7 bases between. The germline V gene has CDR1 SEHNR and CDR2 FQNEAQ (reference sequence). The CDR3 nucleotides read TGTGCCAGCAGCTTTCAGGTTAACACTGAAGCTTTCTTT. Translation gives CASSFQVNTEAFF.

The chain links TRBV6-5 to TRBJ2-2; no clear D gene. This CDR3 is built from 12 residues. V was trimmed by 7 bases and J by 7 bases, leaving 10 bases between them. In germline, CDR1 is MNHEY, CDR2 SVGAGI. The DNA of the CDR3 is TGTGCCAGCACCGATCGAGTCGGGGAGCTGTTTTTT. This gives the protein CASTDRVGELFF.

V usage is TRBV12-3 or TRBV12-4 and J usage is TRBJ1-2, with no clear D. This CDR3 has 13 residues. The V end lost 3 bases, the J end lost 5 bases, and 10 bases lay between the germline ends. The CDR3 region is CASSFNGDYGYTF. CDR3 nucleotides: TGTGCCAGCAGTTTTAACGGGGATTATGGCTACACCTTC.

The V gene is TRBV5-6, the J gene TRBJ1-2, with 7 bases matching TRBD1. The CDR3 contains 15 residues. Trimming cost V 0 bases and J 5 bases; bases outside gene matches: 7. Germline-derived CDR1 and CDR2 are SGHDT and YYEEEE. CDR3 DNA: TGTGCCAGCAGCTTGGATCTCCGACAGGGTTATGGCTACACCTTC. Protein product: CASSLDLRQGYGYTF.

This CDR3 reads CASMNTGGAADEQFF. As DNA, the CDR3 is TGTGCCAGCATGAATACAGGGGGCGCGGCGGATGAGCAGTTCTTC. This chain uses TRBV25-1 with TRBJ2-1; 9 nucleotides match TRBD1. Looked up from germline, CDR1 is MGHDK and CDR2 is SYGVNS. The CDR3 loop spans 15 amino acids. The junction had 12 bases not matched to a gene; V was cut back by 7 bases and J by 8 bases.

The CDR3 protein is CASSLYTGGYYGYTF. In nucleotides, the CDR3 is TGTGCCAGCAGCCTTTATACAGGGGGTTACTATGGCTACACCTTC. The J gene is TRBJ1-2, the V gene TRBV5-8, with TRBD1 matching 8 bases. There are 15 residues in the CDR3. Germline V gives CDR1 SGHTS, CDR2 YDEGEE. V lost 4 bases to trimming and J lost 3 bases; unmatched junction nucleotides: 8.